Listed below are T cell receptor beta chains from one sample, sequenced in a study of T cells after posttransplantation cyclophosphamide. Method: immunoSEQ multiplex PCR; TCRdb's copy keeps in-frame clones and lacks some. The sample has some 38,000 clones, none seen only once; the top ten hold 2.5%. Specimen: PBMCs. Receptor source: a man between 45 and 60 years old in good health, CMV-negative, and a related stem cell transplant donor. CDR3s include the opening cysteine and the closing phenylalanine or tryptophan. The D gene is left open where the match is weak. Some rows mark clone size as missing; the rest say once, few, many or name a class of expanded clone.

d_call: .; v_call: TRBV27; j_call: TRBJ2-6; clone_size: few; cdr3_nt: TGTGCCAGCAGGGTGCGGCATGGGGCCAACGTCCTGACTTTC; cdr3_aa: CASRVRHGANVLTF
d_call: .; v_call: TRBV6-1; j_call: TRBJ2-7; clone_size: many; cdr3_nt: TGTGCCAGCACTGCCCTTGGGAGATCCTACGAGCAGTACTTC; cdr3_aa: CASTALGRSYEQYF
d_call: .; v_call: TRBV20-1; j_call: TRBJ1-1; clone_size: many; cdr3_nt: TGCAGTGCGGCAGGGATCACTGAAGCTTTCTTT; cdr3_aa: CSAAGITEAFF
d_call: .; v_call: TRBV7-6; j_call: TRBJ1-6; clone_size: few; cdr3_nt: TGTGCCAGCAGTCCGGCGGTTGGACCCCTCCACTTT; cdr3_aa: CASSPAVGPLHF
d_call: .; v_call: TRBV30; j_call: TRBJ2-3; clone_size: many; cdr3_nt: TGTGCCTGGATCGCAGGGGAAAGCACAGATACGCAGTATTTT; cdr3_aa: CAWIAGESTDTQYF
d_call: .; v_call: TRBV27; j_call: TRBJ1-2; clone_size: .; cdr3_nt: TGTGCCAGCAGTTTAACCCCCCGTGATTGGCAGGGCTATGGCTACACCTTC; cdr3_aa: CASSLTPRDWQGYGYTF
d_call: .; v_call: TRBV5-1; j_call: TRBJ2-3; clone_size: few; cdr3_nt: TGCGCCAGCAGCTTGGAACAGACCACAGATACGCAGTATTTT; cdr3_aa: CASSLEQTTDTQYF
d_call: .; v_call: TRBV5-1; j_call: TRBJ2-5; clone_size: many; cdr3_nt: TGCGCCAGCAGCTTGCAGGCCCAAGAGACCCAGTACTTC; cdr3_aa: CASSLQAQETQYF
d_call: TRBD1; v_call: TRBV9; j_call: TRBJ2-3; clone_size: .; cdr3_nt: TGTGCCAGCAGCGTCCAGCCGGGACAGGATTACACAGATACGCAGTATTTT; cdr3_aa: CASSVQPGQDYTDTQYF
d_call: TRBD2; v_call: TRBV7-9; j_call: TRBJ2-1; clone_size: many; cdr3_nt: TGTGCCAGCAGCTTTCTTAGCGGGTCTCGGGGTGAGCAGTTCTTC; cdr3_aa: CASSFLSGSRGEQFF
d_call: .; v_call: TRBV7-2; j_call: TRBJ2-2; clone_size: many; cdr3_nt: TGTGCCAGCAGCTCCGAAGTAGTGGCCGGGGAGCTGTTTTTT; cdr3_aa: CASSSEVVAGELFF
d_call: .; v_call: TRBV4-1; j_call: TRBJ2-1; clone_size: many; cdr3_nt: TGCGCCAGCAGCCAAGATGAGGAGGGCTGGACGTTCTTC; cdr3_aa: CASSQDEEGWTFF
d_call: TRBD1; v_call: TRBV9; j_call: TRBJ2-7; clone_size: .; cdr3_nt: TGTGCCAGCAGCGTCCGGGACAGCGACTCCTACGAGCAGTACTTC; cdr3_aa: CASSVRDSDSYEQYF
d_call: TRBD2; v_call: TRBV2; j_call: TRBJ2-4; clone_size: .; cdr3_nt: TGTGCCAGCATCCAAGGACTAGCGGGGGGGCATCAGTACTTC; cdr3_aa: CASIQGLAGGHQYF
d_call: TRBD2; v_call: TRBV27; j_call: TRBJ2-1; clone_size: many; cdr3_nt: TGTGCCAGCAACCAGGGGACTAGCGGAAACAATGAGCAGTTCTTC; cdr3_aa: CASNQGTSGNNEQFF
d_call: TRBD2; v_call: TRBV19; j_call: TRBJ2-3; clone_size: many; cdr3_nt: TGTGCCAGTAGTATGGTAGCGGGAGGCGCAGATACGCAGTATTTT; cdr3_aa: CASSMVAGGADTQYF
d_call: .; v_call: TRBV7-3; j_call: TRBJ2-1; clone_size: few; cdr3_nt: TGTGCCAGCAGCTTAACCAGCGTCAATGAGCAGTTCTTC; cdr3_aa: CASSLTSVNEQFF
d_call: TRBD1; v_call: TRBV7-6; j_call: TRBJ2-5; clone_size: many; cdr3_nt: TGTGCCAGCAGCCCCATAGGGGACAGGGGTAGGGAGACCCAGTACTTC; cdr3_aa: CASSPIGDRGRETQYF
d_call: TRBD1; v_call: TRBV11-2; j_call: TRBJ1-2; clone_size: many; cdr3_nt: TGTGCCAGCAGCGTTCCGGGACAGGGATACGGCTACACCTTC; cdr3_aa: CASSVPGQGYGYTF
d_call: TRBD1; v_call: TRBV10-3; j_call: TRBJ2-5; clone_size: many; cdr3_nt: TGTGCCATCAGTGAGCATACGGGACAGGAGGCGGAGACCCAGTACTTC; cdr3_aa: CAISEHTGQEAETQYF
d_call: .; v_call: TRBV9; j_call: TRBJ2-7; clone_size: .; cdr3_nt: TGTGCCAGCAGCCTCTTTGATTCCTACGAGCAGTACTTC; cdr3_aa: CASSLFDSYEQYF
d_call: .; v_call: TRBV7-3; j_call: TRBJ2-3; clone_size: few; cdr3_nt: TGTGCCAGCAGCTTAAATCCGCCAGGTCAGGATGATACGCAGTATTTT; cdr3_aa: CASSLNPPGQDDTQYF
d_call: TRBD1; v_call: TRBV19; j_call: TRBJ1-4; clone_size: many; cdr3_nt: TGTGCCAGTGGGACAGGGCTGGCTTGGGAAAAACTGTTTTTT; cdr3_aa: CASGTGLAWEKLFF
d_call: TRBD1; v_call: TRBV19; j_call: TRBJ1-2; clone_size: many; cdr3_nt: TGTGCCAGTCAGGGGGCATTAGCTGGCTACACCTTC; cdr3_aa: CASQGALAGYTF
d_call: .; v_call: TRBV19; j_call: TRBJ1-2; clone_size: many; cdr3_nt: TGTGCCAGTAGTATTTCGACCAGGGTCTATGGCTACACCTTC; cdr3_aa: CASSISTRVYGYTF
d_call: TRBD1; v_call: TRBV5-4; j_call: TRBJ1-2; clone_size: many; cdr3_nt: TGTGCCAGCAGCCCACCGGGACAGGGGACCGCATATGGCTACACCTTC; cdr3_aa: CASSPPGQGTAYGYTF
d_call: .; v_call: TRBV6-5; j_call: TRBJ1-5; clone_size: many; cdr3_nt: TGTGCCAGCAGTTACCAGGTTGGCAATCAGCCCCAGCATTTT; cdr3_aa: CASSYQVGNQPQHF
d_call: .; v_call: TRBV15; j_call: TRBJ1-4; clone_size: many; cdr3_nt: TGTGCCACCAGCAGAGAAAGCCTAGAAATTAATGAAAAACTGTTTTTT; cdr3_aa: CATSRESLEINEKLFF
d_call: .; v_call: TRBV9; j_call: TRBJ1-3; clone_size: many; cdr3_nt: TGTGCCAGCAGCCTCCGGTATAGCGGAGGAAACACCATATATTTT; cdr3_aa: CASSLRYSGGNTIYF
d_call: TRBD1; v_call: TRBV7-9; j_call: TRBJ1-2; clone_size: many; cdr3_nt: TGTGCCAGCAGCTTAGCAGGACAGGACATCTATGGCTACACCTTC; cdr3_aa: CASSLAGQDIYGYTF
d_call: .; v_call: TRBV27; j_call: TRBJ2-1; clone_size: many; cdr3_nt: TGTGCCAGCAGTCTCTCGGAGGGCTCCTACAATGAGCAGTTCTTC; cdr3_aa: CASSLSEGSYNEQFF
d_call: TRBD1; v_call: TRBV7-9; j_call: TRBJ2-6; clone_size: few; cdr3_nt: TGTGCCAGCAGCTTACCGACAGGGGACTTCTCTGGGGCCAACGTCCTGACTTTC; cdr3_aa: CASSLPTGDFSGANVLTF
d_call: .; v_call: TRBV5-1; j_call: TRBJ2-2; clone_size: many; cdr3_nt: TGCGCCAGCAGCTTGTTCGGGTCTGCGAACACCGGGGAGCTGTTTTTT; cdr3_aa: CASSLFGSANTGELFF
d_call: .; v_call: TRBV13; j_call: TRBJ1-2; clone_size: many; cdr3_nt: TGTGCCAGCAGCTTACGGGGGGCTAACTATGGCTACACCTTC; cdr3_aa: CASSLRGANYGYTF
d_call: TRBD1; v_call: TRBV19; j_call: TRBJ2-7; clone_size: many; cdr3_nt: TGTGCCAGTAGTCTGTTACAGGGGGCGGACTACGAGCAGTACTTC; cdr3_aa: CASSLLQGADYEQYF
d_call: .; v_call: TRBV19; j_call: TRBJ1-2; clone_size: many; cdr3_nt: TGTGCCAGTAGTCGTTACAGGGAGAATTATGGCTACACCTTC; cdr3_aa: CASSRYRENYGYTF
d_call: TRBD2; v_call: TRBV9; j_call: TRBJ2-1; clone_size: few; cdr3_nt: TGTGCCAGCAGCGTAGGTCTAGCGGGAGCCAATGAGCAGTTCTTC; cdr3_aa: CASSVGLAGANEQFF
d_call: TRBD1; v_call: TRBV7-2; j_call: TRBJ2-7; clone_size: many; cdr3_nt: TGTGCCAGCAGCTCTACAGGGGTCGAGCAGTACTTC; cdr3_aa: CASSSTGVEQYF
d_call: .; v_call: TRBV19; j_call: TRBJ1-6; clone_size: many; cdr3_nt: TGTGCCAGTAGTACCCTATCGTGGACGGTAGATCGGGGTTCACCCCTCCACTTT; cdr3_aa: CASSTLSWTVDRGSPLHF
d_call: .; v_call: TRBV5-3; j_call: TRBJ1-1; clone_size: many; cdr3_nt: TGTGCCAGAAGCCTGGTGGGAAGGGGCGCCGGAAACACTGAAGCTTTCTTT; cdr3_aa: CARSLVGRGAGNTEAFF
d_call: TRBD2; v_call: TRBV5-8; j_call: TRBJ2-7; clone_size: many; cdr3_nt: TGTGCCAGCAGCTTGGGGACTAGCGGATACTACGAGCAGTACTTC; cdr3_aa: CASSLGTSGYYEQYF
d_call: .; v_call: TRBV7-2; j_call: TRBJ2-5; clone_size: few; cdr3_nt: TGTGCCAGCAGCACGCCTCAGGGGCCAGAGACCCAGTACTTC; cdr3_aa: CASSTPQGPETQYF
d_call: .; v_call: TRBV27; j_call: TRBJ2-7; clone_size: few; cdr3_nt: TGTGCCAGCAACGGGGAGGACTCCTACGAGCAGTACTTC; cdr3_aa: CASNGEDSYEQYF
d_call: TRBD1; v_call: TRBV9; j_call: TRBJ2-1; clone_size: many; cdr3_nt: TGTGCCAGCAGCACACCCACAGGGGCCTACAATGAGCAGTTCTTC; cdr3_aa: CASSTPTGAYNEQFF
d_call: TRBD2; v_call: TRBV18; j_call: TRBJ2-7; clone_size: .; cdr3_nt: TGTGCCAGCTCACAACAACGGACTAGCTTTTTAGGCGAGCAGTACTTC; cdr3_aa: CASSQQRTSFLGEQYF
d_call: TRBD2; v_call: TRBV18; j_call: TRBJ2-5; clone_size: many; cdr3_nt: TGTGCCAGCTCACCACCGGGACTACTCCAAGAGACCCAGTACTTC; cdr3_aa: CASSPPGLLQETQYF